This T cell receptor (beta chain) was documented in a study of blood T cell repertoires in COVID-19. Source study methods: Nucleated cell number was recorded as an estimate derived from reference gene primer amplification. Libraries were prepared by immunoSEQ multiplex PCR; TCRdb keeps only in-frame clonotypes and omits some of them. V and J calls and clone size are as listed in that table; D and trimming were resolved from the DNA. The sample has roughly 150,000 clones, over 75% seen once; the top ten hold roughly 11%. The TCR comes from a human donor in a cohort sampled during active COVID-19. Sequenced sample: peripheral blood.

For the CDR3, the DNA is TGTGCCAGCAGCTTCTCCGCTGAAGCTTTCTTT. Protein product: CASSFSAEAFF. This chain uses TRBV7-9 with TRBJ1-1; the D is unclear. Trimming left V 3 bases short and J 6 bases short, with 5 bases between. This CDR3 is built from 11 residues. Germline lookup yields CDR1 SEHNR and CDR2 FQNEAQ (reference sequence). The entire variable domain, with the rest obtained from reference TRBV7-9 and TRBJ1-1, is as follows: DTGVSQNPRHKITKRGQNVTFRCDPISEHNRLYWYRQTLGQGPEFLTYFQNEAQLEKSRLLSDRFSAERPKGSFSTLEIQRTEQGDSAMYLCASSFSAEAFFGQGTRLTVV.